A single sample gave rise to the 3 T cell receptor beta chains below, sequenced in a study of T cell responses to AZD1222 COVID-19 vaccine. This table comes from immunoSEQ multiplex PCR, and its TCRdb copy is limited to in-frame clones, with some not included. The data hold 80,000 to 130,000 clones, with just under 90% observed a single time. The source was peripheral blood, collected on day 0 of AZD1222 vaccination. The receptor source for this set is an adult in good health.

This clone was detected once. The rearrangement joins TRBV5-1 to TRBJ1-1; D may be TRBD1 (5 bases). Germline-derived CDR1 and CDR2 are SGHRS and YFSETQ. The ends were cut back, 4 bases at V and 0 bases at J, with 10 bases in the middle. This CDR3 contains 14 residues. For the CDR3, the DNA is TGCGCCAGCAGCCCAAGACAGCTGAACACTGAAGCTTTCTTT. It encodes CASSPRQLNTEAFF.

The J gene is TRBJ2-7, the V gene TRBV7-2; 7 nucleotides line up with TRBD1. Germline CDR1 reads SGHTA; CDR2 reads FQGNSA. The CDR3 runs 14 residues. Trimming cost V 3 bases and J 4 bases; bases outside gene matches: 6. The CDR3 spells CASSFETGYYEQYF. The CDR3 DNA sequence: TGTGCCAGCAGCTTCGAGACAGGGTATTACGAGCAGTACTTC.

The chain links TRBV30 to TRBJ1-6; TRBD1 aligns across 9 bases. CDR3 length equals 15 residues. The V and J ends lost 6 bases and 10 bases, in that order; junction bases with no gene match: 13. The V gene's germline CDR1 is GTSNPN and CDR2 SVGIG (reference sequence). CDR3: CACNRGPLEGSPLHF. For the CDR3, the DNA is TGTGCCTGCAACAGGGGGCCTTTAGAGGGCTCACCCCTCCACTTT.